The 7 T cell receptor beta chains in this list originate from one sample, sequenced in a study of control samples from healthy donors and cancer patients. Method: immunoSEQ multiplex PCR; TCRdb's copy keeps in-frame clones and lacks some. Among 130,000 to 150,000 clones listed, about 91% were seen once. The sequencing input was blood. The receptor source for this set is a man younger than 45 in good health.

The rearrangement joins TRBV5-4 to TRBJ1-2; TRBD1 is a possible D gene (5 bases). Germline V gene sequence: CDR1 SGHNT, CDR2 YYREEE (reference sequence). There are 15 residues in the CDR3. The V gene lost 1 base and the J gene lost 1 base, with 11 bases spanning the gap. The CDR3 DNA reads as TGTGCCAGCAGCTTGTACAGGCTTATTAACTATGGCTACACCTTC. Its translation is CASSLYRLINYGYTF.

The chain uses TRBV19 and TRBJ2-1; the match to TRBD2 covers 10 bases. This CDR3 has 14 amino acids. Germline values: CDR1 LNHDA, CDR2 SQIVND (reference sequence). The V segment lost 7 bases and the J segment 4 bases; nucleotides outside the gene matches: 4. CDR3 nucleotides: TGTGCCAGTACTACTAGCGGGGTATACAATGAGCAGTTCTTC. It encodes CASTTSGVYNEQFF.

CDR3 coding DNA: TGTGCCAGCGGCCCAGGGGTCTGGGACACTGAAGCTTTCTTT. Its translation: CASGPGVWDTEAFF. The V and J genes are TRBV9 and TRBJ1-1, with D perhaps matching TRBD1 (6 bases). V lost 7 bases, J lost 3 bases, and 16 bases lay in between. Germline-derived CDR1 and CDR2 are SGDLS and YYNGEE. This CDR3 has 14 residues.

Note on this clone: Other DNA sequences from this sample encode an identical CDR3 as well. V gene TRBV11-2 combines with J gene TRBJ1-5; D gene ambiguous. The V end was cut by 0 bases, the J end by 7 bases, with 7 bases between. Germline V gene data show CDR1 as SGHAT and CDR2 as FQNNGV. The CDR3 contains 13 residues. Written as DNA, the CDR3 is TGTGCCAGCAGCTTAGATTTGGGGCAGCCCCAGCATTTT. Encoded protein: CASSLDLGQPQHF.

In regard to this clone: The same CDR3 is also encoded by other DNA sequences in this sample. V usage is TRBV5-4 and J usage is TRBJ1-2, with D possibly TRBD1 on 6 matching bases. CDR1 is SGHNT and CDR2 is YYREEE in the germline V gene (reference sequence). V shed 0 bases and J shed 4 bases, with 10 bases lying between them. CDR3 length equals 14 residues. The CDR3 region is CASSLGTGSYGYTF. CDR3 bases: TGTGCCAGCAGCTTGGGTACAGGGTCCTATGGCTACACCTTC.

The chain carries TRBV7-8 and TRBJ2-7; 7 bases match TRBD1. This CDR3 region has 14 residues. CDR1 is SGHVS and CDR2 is FQNEAQ in the germline V gene. The V gene end was trimmed by 1 base and the J gene end by 3 bases; junction bases not matched to a gene: 3. CDR3 nucleotide sequence: TGTGCCAGCAGCTTAGGAGGGGGCTTCTACGAGCAGTACTTC. This gives the protein CASSLGGGFYEQYF.

The chain combines TRBV20-1 with TRBJ1-2; TRBD1 might be the D (6 bases). V was pared by 3 bases and J by 3 bases, with 11 bases between. Germline CDR1 reads DFQATT; CDR2 reads SNEGSKA (reference sequence). This CDR3 has 13 residues. CDR3 DNA: TGCAGTGCTAGTGGGCGGACAGACTATGGCTACACCTTC. Translation: CSASGRTDYGYTF.